Described below is a single T cell receptor (beta chain) sequence and its context. Clones were read by immunoSEQ multiplex PCR, and TCRdb kept only the in-frame ones, dropping some. This table has 140,000 to 150,000 clones, about 86% appearing once. The data derive from a study of radiation and T cells in renal cell carcinoma. The time point denotes: blood 4 weeks post-SBRT, at nephrectomy. As to treatment: 15 Gy SBRT to primary tumor, nephrectomy 4 weeks later. After SBRT, blood was collected at 2 and 4 weeks, plus baseline. Here the sequenced sample was blood, taken from a patient whose treatment included radiotherapy and nephrectomy. The source of this sequence is a woman between 45 and 60 years old with renal cell carcinoma.

In DNA, the CDR3 is TGTGCCAGTAGTAGAGGACAGCTTAGCAATCAGCCCCAGCATTTT. Translated: CASSRGQLSNQPQHF. The chain is built from TRBV19 and TRBJ1-5, with a tentative D call TRBD1 (6 bases). Germline CDR1 LNHDA, CDR2 SQIVND (reference sequence). The V gene lost 4 bases and the J gene lost 0 bases, with 10 bases spanning the gap. The CDR3 extends over 15 amino acids.